One and the same sample provided the 13 T cell receptor beta chains below, sequenced in a study of T cell repertoires in cytomegalovirus infection. No antigen has been assigned to these receptors. TCRdb used MiXCR to reprocess the reads, holding one entry per CDR3 protein. Here the sample spans roughly 990,000 distinct CDR3 sequences, more than 25% being singletons. The sample in question was cultured CD8+ T cells from PBMCs, obtained from culture after CMV antigen stimulation. Receptors originate from a human donor in good health (CMV status not recorded). Some clones in this sample may be carry-over from other donors' samples.

This clonotype turned up a few times. The junction shows a germline mismatch at one end, possibly a read error. This chain links TRBV6-2 or TRBV6-3 with TRBJ1-2, with 10 bases lining up with TRBD1. Germline CDR1 is MNHEY and CDR2 is SVGEGT. The CDR3 sequence is 14 residues long. CDR3 sequence (DNA): TGTGCCAGCAGTCACTCCGGGACAGGGGACGGCTACACCTTC. Translating it yields CASSHSGTGDGYTF.

The chain uses TRBV20-1 and TRBJ1-5; tentative D call: TRBD1 (6 bases). V gave up 2 bases and J gave up 1 base, with 12 bases separating them. The CDR3 is made up of 15 amino acids. In germline, CDR1 is DFQATT, CDR2 SNEGSKA (reference sequence). CDR3 loop: CSARQGRGSNQPQHF. CDR3 nucleotides: TGCAGTGCTAGACAGGGAAGGGGGAGCAATCAGCCCCAGCATTTT.

This clonotype showed up many times. The genes are TRBV7-2 and TRBJ2-5; 8 bases agree with TRBD2. This CDR3 has 13 residues. The ends lost 5 bases at V and 5 bases at J; junction bases unmatched: 4. Germline assignment: CDR1 SGHTA and CDR2 FQGNSA. CDR3 amino acids: CASSTGLEETQYF. CDR3 DNA sequence: TGTGCCAGCAGCACGGGACTAGAGGAGACCCAGTACTTC.

This clonotype was counted between two and nine times. CDR3 sequence reads: CASNYGNTEAFF. The CDR3 DNA is TGTGCCAGTAATTACGGGAACACTGAAGCTTTCTTT. The chain carries TRBV28 and TRBJ1-1; D not certain. CDR3 length: 12 amino acids. From germline, CDR1 is MDHEN and CDR2 SYDVKM. V was trimmed by 9 bases and J by 1 base, leaving 9 bases between them.

This chain joins TRBV6-2 or TRBV6-3 and TRBJ1-1; D is ambiguous. V was cut by 0 bases and J by 5 bases, with 16 bases left in between. From germline, CDR1 is MNHEY and CDR2 SVGEGT. The CDR3 totals 16 residues. The DNA for the CDR3 is TGTGCCAGCAGTTACTCTGGGGAAAAGATCCGTACTGAAGCTTTCTTT. It yields the protein CASSYSGEKIRTEAFF.

This clonotype has a handful of counts. The J gene is TRBJ1-1, the V gene TRBV4-1; D unclear. The V end was cut by 0 bases, the J end by 1 base, with 6 bases between. CDR1 and CDR2 (germline): MGHRA, YSYEKL. The CDR3 is 14 residues long. In DNA, the CDR3 is TGCGCCAGCAGCCAAGACGTAGGGAACACTGAAGCTTTCTTT. Its translation is CASSQDVGNTEAFF.

This clonotype appeared many times. The rearrangement joins TRBV7-6 to TRBJ1-1; 7 bases are shared with TRBD1. The V gene's germline CDR1 is SGHVS and CDR2 FNYEAQ. CDR3 length equals 17 residues. The ends lost 6 bases at V and 0 bases at J; junction bases unmatched: 13. The CDR3 protein is CASRSLTGASMNTEAFF. In nucleotides, the CDR3 is TGTGCCAGCAGATCCCTAACAGGGGCCTCGATGAACACTGAAGCTTTCTTT.

The chain combines TRBV6-5 with TRBJ2-7, with TRBD2 identical over 7 bases. Trimming removed 3 bases from V and 3 bases from J; junction bases left unmatched: 11. The length of the CDR3 is 16 residues. Germline V CDR1 and CDR2: MNHEY, SVGAGI. As DNA, the CDR3 is TGTGCCAGCAGTTATTCCAGGGACTATGAGGACTACGAGCAGTACTTC. It translates to CASSYSRDYEDYEQYF.

The V gene is TRBV5-1, the J gene TRBJ2-2; the match to TRBD1 covers 7 bases. The CDR3 spans 17 residues. Germline V gene lookup returns CDR1 SGHRS and CDR2 YFSETQ. Trimming removed 0 bases from V and 5 bases from J; junction bases left unmatched: 10. The CDR3 region is CASSLDLKGARTGELFF. The CDR3 DNA follows: TGCGCCAGCAGCTTGGATCTTAAGGGGGCAAGAACCGGGGAGCTGTTTTTT.

This chain connects TRBV27 to TRBJ1-2; TRBD1 matches 9 bases. Trimming removed 3 bases from V and 3 bases from J; junction bases left unmatched: 8. The CDR3 has 16 amino acids. From germline, CDR1 is MNHEY and CDR2 SMNVEV (reference sequence). The CDR3 sequence is CASSFSGTGIYYGYTF. The CDR3 DNA follows: TGTGCCAGCAGTTTTTCTGGGACAGGGATATACTATGGCTACACCTTC.

This clonotype has just a few counts. The rearrangement links TRBV4-2 to TRBJ2-3, with a weak D call TRBD1 (6 bases). Germline V gene data show CDR1 as LGHNA and CDR2 as YNFKEQ. The CDR3 loop spans 16 amino acids. Trimming removed 1 base from V and 4 bases from J, with 15 bases in between. The CDR3 DNA follows: TGTGCCAGCAGCCAAGTAGCAGGGGATCTGGCAGATACGCAGTATTTT. Amino acid sequence: CASSQVAGDLADTQYF.

About this clonotype: The junction and the germline gene differ at one end; a read error may be behind it. The chain links TRBV7-7 to TRBJ2-5; 10 nucleotides line up with TRBD2. The germline V gene encodes CDR1 SSHAT and CDR2 FNYEAQ (reference sequence). CDR3 length equals 14 residues. The CDR3 DNA reads as TGTGCTAGCAGTAGCGGGGGGTCCTCAGAGACCCAGTACTTC. As protein: CASSSGGSSETQYF. The entire variable domain, with the rest obtained from reference TRBV7-7 and TRBJ2-5, is as follows: GAGVSQSPRYKVTKRGQDVTLRCDPISSHATLYWYQQALGQGPEFLTYFNYEAQPDKSGLPSDRFSAERPEGSISTLTIQRTEQRDSAMYRCASSSGGSSETQYFGPGTRLLVL.

The chain links TRBV27 to TRBJ1-5; D not resolved. Germline CDR1 is MNHEY and CDR2 is SMNVEV (reference sequence). Trimming stripped 2 bases from V and 0 bases from J, with 5 bases between. The CDR3 sequence is 14 residues long. The CDR3 loop reads CASSLHSSNQPQHF. The CDR3 nucleotides are TGTGCCAGCAGTTTACACAGTAGCAATCAGCCCCAGCATTTT.